This TCR beta chain was retrieved from a study of T cell changes during pregnancy in multiple sclerosis. Data came from immunoSEQ multiplex PCR; TCRdb stores just in-frame clones and leaves some out. The sample lists tens of thousands of clones, roughly 92% occurring once. The J segment lost 0 bases and the V segment lost 2 bases, leaving 2 bases of the junction unmatched. There are 17 residues in the CDR3. The germline V gene encodes CDR1 SGHRS and CDR2 YFSETQ. The rearrangement uses TRBV5-1 and TRBJ2-1, with 13 bases fitting TRBD2. Sequenced material: peripheral blood, taken after pregnancy. The origin of this receptor is a female donor in good health, enrolled as a control in a pregnancy study. The CDR3 is CASSFGLAGDSYNEQFF. In DNA form, the CDR3 reads TGCGCCAGCAGCTTCGGACTAGCGGGAGACTCCTACAATGAGCAGTTCTTC.